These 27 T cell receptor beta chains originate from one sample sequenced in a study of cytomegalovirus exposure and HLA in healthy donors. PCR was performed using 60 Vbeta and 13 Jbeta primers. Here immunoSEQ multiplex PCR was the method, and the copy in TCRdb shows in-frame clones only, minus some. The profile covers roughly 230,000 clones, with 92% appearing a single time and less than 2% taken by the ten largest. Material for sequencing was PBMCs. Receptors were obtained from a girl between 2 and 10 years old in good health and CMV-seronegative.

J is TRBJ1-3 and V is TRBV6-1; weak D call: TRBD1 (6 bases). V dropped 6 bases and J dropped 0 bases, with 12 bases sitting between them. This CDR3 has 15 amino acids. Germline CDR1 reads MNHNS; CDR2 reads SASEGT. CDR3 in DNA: TGTGCCAGCAGGCGGACAGATCTCTCTGGAAACACCATATATTTT. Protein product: CASRRTDLSGNTIYF.

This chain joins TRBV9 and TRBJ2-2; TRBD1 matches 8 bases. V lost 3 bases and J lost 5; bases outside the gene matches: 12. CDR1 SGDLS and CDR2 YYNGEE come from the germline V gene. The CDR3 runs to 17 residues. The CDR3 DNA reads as TGTGCCAGCAGCGACCCCGTCGGACAGGGCGGTACCGGGGAGCTGTTTTTT. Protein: CASSDPVGQGGTGELFF.

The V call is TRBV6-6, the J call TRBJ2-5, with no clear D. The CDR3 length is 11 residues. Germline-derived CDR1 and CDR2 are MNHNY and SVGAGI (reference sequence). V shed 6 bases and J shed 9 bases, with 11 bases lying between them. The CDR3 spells CASSHPGAQYF. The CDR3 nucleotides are TGTGCCAGCAGCCACCCCGGAGCCCAGTACTTC.

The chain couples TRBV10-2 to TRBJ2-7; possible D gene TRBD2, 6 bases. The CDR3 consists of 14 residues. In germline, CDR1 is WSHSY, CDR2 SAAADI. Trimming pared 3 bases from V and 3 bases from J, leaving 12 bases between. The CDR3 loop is CASSDAGTDYEQYF. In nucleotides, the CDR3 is TGCGCCAGCAGTGACGCAGGGACTGACTACGAGCAGTACTTC.

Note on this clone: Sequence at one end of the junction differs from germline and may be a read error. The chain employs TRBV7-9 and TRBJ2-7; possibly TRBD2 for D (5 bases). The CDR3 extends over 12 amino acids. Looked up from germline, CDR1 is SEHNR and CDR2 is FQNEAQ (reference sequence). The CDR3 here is CSSSQHGVEQYF. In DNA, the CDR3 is TGTTCCAGCAGCCAACACGGGGTCGAGCAGTACTTC.

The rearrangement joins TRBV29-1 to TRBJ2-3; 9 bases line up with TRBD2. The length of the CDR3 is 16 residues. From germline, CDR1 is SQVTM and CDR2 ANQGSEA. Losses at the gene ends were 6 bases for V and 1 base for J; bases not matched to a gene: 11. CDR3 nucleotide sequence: TGCAGCGTCCGTAGCGGGAGTAATGATGGCACAGATACGCAGTATTTT. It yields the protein CSVRSGSNDGTDTQYF.

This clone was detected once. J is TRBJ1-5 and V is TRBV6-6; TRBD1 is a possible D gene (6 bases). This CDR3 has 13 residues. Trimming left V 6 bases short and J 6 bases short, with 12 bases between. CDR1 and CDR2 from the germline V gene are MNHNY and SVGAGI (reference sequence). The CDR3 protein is CASSNRDGQPQHF. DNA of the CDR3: TGTGCCAGCAGCAACAGGGATGGTCAGCCCCAGCATTTT.

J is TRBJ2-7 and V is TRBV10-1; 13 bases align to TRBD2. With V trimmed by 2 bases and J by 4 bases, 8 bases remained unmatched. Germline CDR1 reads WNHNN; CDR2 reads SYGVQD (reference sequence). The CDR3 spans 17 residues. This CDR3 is CASSEPTGLAGHYEQYF. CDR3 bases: TGCGCCAGCAGTGAGCCTACGGGACTAGCGGGACATTACGAGCAGTACTTC.

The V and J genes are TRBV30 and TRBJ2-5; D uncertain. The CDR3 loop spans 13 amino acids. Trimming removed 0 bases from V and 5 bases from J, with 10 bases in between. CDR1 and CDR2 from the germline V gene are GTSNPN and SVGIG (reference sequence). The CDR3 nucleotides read TGTGCCTGGAGTGTACGCCATCGGGAGACCCAGTACTTC. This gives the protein CAWSVRHRETQYF.

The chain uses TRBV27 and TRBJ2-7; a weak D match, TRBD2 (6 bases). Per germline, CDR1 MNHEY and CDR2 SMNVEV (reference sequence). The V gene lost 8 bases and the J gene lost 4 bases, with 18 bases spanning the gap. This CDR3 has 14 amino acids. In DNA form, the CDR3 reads TGTGCCAGCCGCCGGGCTAGCGCTCCGTACGAGCAGTACTTC. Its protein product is CASRRASAPYEQYF.

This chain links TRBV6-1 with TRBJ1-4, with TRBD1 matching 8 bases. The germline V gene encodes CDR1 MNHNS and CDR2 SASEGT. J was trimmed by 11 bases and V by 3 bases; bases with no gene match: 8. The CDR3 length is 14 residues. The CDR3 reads CASSDRQGAEKLFF. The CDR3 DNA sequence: TGTGCCAGCAGTGACCGCCAGGGGGCAGAGAAACTGTTTTTT.

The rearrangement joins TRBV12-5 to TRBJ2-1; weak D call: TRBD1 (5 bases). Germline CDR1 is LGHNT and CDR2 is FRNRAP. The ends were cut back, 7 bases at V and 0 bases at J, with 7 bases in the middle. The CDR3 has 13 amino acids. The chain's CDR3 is CASVGRSYNEQFF. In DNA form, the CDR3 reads TGTGCTAGTGTGGGGCGCTCCTACAATGAGCAGTTCTTC.

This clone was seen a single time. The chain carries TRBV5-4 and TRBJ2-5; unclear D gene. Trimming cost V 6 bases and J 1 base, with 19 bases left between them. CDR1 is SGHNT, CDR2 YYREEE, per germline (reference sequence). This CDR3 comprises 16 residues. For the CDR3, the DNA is TGTGCCAGCACCCATTCTACGATAAGCTTCCAAGAGACCCAGTACTTC. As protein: CASTHSTISFQETQYF.

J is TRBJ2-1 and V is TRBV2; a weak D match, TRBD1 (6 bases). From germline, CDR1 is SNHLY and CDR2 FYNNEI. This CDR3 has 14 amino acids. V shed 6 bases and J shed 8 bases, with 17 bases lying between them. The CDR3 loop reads CASRSKGGTYEQFF. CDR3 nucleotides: TGTGCCAGCAGGTCCAAAGGGGGTACATATGAGCAGTTCTTC.

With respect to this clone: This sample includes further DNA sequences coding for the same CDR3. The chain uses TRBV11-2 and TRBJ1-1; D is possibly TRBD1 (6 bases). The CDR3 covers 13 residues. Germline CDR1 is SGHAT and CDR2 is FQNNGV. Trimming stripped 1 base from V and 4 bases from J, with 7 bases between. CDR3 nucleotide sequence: TGTGCCAGCAGCTTAGGCAGGGGCACTGAAGCTTTCTTT. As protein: CASSLGRGTEAFF.

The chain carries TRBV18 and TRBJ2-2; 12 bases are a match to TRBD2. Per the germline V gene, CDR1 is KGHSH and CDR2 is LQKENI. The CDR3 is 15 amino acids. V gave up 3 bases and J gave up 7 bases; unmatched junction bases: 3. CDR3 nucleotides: TGTGCCAGCTCACCGAGACTAGCGGGAGACGGGGAGCTGTTTTTT. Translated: CASSPRLAGDGELFF. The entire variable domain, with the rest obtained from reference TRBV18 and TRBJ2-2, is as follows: NAGVMQNPRHLVRRRGQEARLRCSPMKGHSHVYWYRQLPEEGLKFMVYLQKENIIDESGMPKERFSAEFPKEGPSILRIQQVVRGDSAAYFCASSPRLAGDGELFFGEGSRLTVL.

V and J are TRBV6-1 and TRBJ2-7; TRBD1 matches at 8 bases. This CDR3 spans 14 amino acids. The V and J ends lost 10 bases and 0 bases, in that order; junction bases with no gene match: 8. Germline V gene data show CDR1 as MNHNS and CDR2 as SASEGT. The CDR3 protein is CAITDRGASYEQYF. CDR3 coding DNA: TGTGCCATCACCGACAGGGGCGCCTCCTACGAGCAGTACTTC.

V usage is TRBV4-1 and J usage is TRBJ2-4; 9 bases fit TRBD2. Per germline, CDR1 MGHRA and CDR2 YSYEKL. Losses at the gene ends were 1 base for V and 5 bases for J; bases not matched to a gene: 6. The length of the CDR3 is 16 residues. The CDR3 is CASSQVLASGENIQYF. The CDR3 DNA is TGCGCCAGCAGCCAAGTTCTCGCTAGCGGGGAAAACATTCAGTACTTC.

CDR3 DNA: TGCGCCAGCAGCTCAGGGACAGGTACTATGTACGAGCAGTACTTC. It translates to CASSSGTGTMYEQYF. The chain links TRBV5-1 to TRBJ2-7; 8 positions match TRBD1. V lost 3 bases and J lost 4; bases outside the gene matches: 9. CDR3 length: 15 residues. Germline V gene data show CDR1 as SGHRS and CDR2 as YFSETQ.

CDR3 protein: CASSDMARGGLKTSTDTQYF. The CDR3 region has the DNA TGCGCCAGCAGTGACATGGCTAGGGGAGGGTTAAAAACTAGCACAGATACGCAGTATTTT. The V gene is TRBV10-2, the J gene TRBJ2-3; 7 positions agree with TRBD2. The CDR3 is made up of 20 amino acids. The germline CDR1 and CDR2 sequences are WSHSY and SAAADI. Germline trimming cut 3 bases from V and 0 bases from J; bases unmatched to any gene: 18.

The CDR3 reads CASSLGLRLAEGSYEQYF. Here the CDR3 DNA reads TGTGCCAGCAGCTTAGGGTTACGACTAGCGGAGGGCTCCTACGAGCAGTACTTC. The chain links TRBV7-2 to TRBJ2-7; 9 bases agree with TRBD2. Trimming cost V 1 base and J 0 bases; bases outside gene matches: 10. Germline CDR1 SGHTA, CDR2 FQGNSA. This CDR3 contains 18 residues.

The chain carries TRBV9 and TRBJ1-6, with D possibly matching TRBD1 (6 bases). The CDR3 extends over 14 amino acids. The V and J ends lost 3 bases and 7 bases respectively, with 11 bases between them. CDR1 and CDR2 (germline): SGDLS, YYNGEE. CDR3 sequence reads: CASSAQGQNSPLHF. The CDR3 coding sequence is TGTGCCAGCAGCGCGCAGGGGCAGAATTCACCCCTCCACTTT.

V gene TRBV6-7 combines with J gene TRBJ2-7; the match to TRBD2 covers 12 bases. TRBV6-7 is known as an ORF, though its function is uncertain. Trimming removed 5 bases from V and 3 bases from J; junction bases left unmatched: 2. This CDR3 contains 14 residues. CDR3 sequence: CASSELAGGYEQYF. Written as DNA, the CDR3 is TGTGCCAGCAGTGAACTAGCGGGGGGCTACGAGCAGTACTTC.

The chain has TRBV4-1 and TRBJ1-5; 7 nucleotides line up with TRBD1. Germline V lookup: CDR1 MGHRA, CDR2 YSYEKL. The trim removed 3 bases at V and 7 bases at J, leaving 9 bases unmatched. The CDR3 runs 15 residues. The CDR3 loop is CASSHADRDGQPQHF. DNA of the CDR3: TGCGCCAGCAGCCATGCTGACAGGGACGGACAGCCCCAGCATTTT.

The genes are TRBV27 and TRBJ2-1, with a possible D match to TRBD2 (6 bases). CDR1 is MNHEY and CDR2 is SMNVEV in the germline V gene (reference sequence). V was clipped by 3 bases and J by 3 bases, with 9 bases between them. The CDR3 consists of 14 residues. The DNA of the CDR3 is TGTGCCAGCAGTTTCGGCGGGAACTACAATGAGCAGTTCTTC. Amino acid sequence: CASSFGGNYNEQFF.

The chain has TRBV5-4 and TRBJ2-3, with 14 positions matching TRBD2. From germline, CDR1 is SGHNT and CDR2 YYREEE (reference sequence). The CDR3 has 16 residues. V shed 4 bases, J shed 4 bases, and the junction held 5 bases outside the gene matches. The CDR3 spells CASSQGLAGAADTQYF. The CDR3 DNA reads TGTGCCAGCAGCCAGGGACTAGCGGGAGCGGCAGATACGCAGTATTTT.

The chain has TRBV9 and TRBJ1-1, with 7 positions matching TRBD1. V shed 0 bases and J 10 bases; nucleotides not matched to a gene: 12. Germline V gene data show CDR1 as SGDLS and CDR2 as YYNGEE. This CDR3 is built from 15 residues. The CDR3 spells CASSVDGSTGWSAFF. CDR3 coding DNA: TGTGCCAGCAGCGTAGACGGGTCGACAGGGTGGTCAGCTTTCTTT.